This is a list of T cell receptor beta chains from one sample in a study of blood T cell repertoires in COVID-19. Repertoires were generated with immunoSEQ multiplex PCR, while TCRdb's copy carries only in-frame clones and drops some. This table has around 60,000 clones, around 83% appearing once. The specimen was peripheral blood. Receptor source: a man between 45 and 60 years old with COVID-19, enrolled during active disease. CDR3s include the opening cysteine and the closing phenylalanine or tryptophan. The D gene is left open where the match is weak. Clone size, where shown, is once, few, many, or a class for clones that have expanded.

.,TRBV6-1,TRBJ2-1,.,CASSEVGGNNEQFF,TGTGCCAGCAGTGAGGTCGGAGGTAATAATGAGCAGTTCTTC
.,TRBV6-1,TRBJ2-1,.,CASSEEDSDYNEQFF,TGTGCCAGCAGTGAAGAGGACTCCGACTACAATGAGCAGTTCTTC
.,TRBV2,TRBJ1-4,.,CASSASRATNEKLFF,TGTGCCAGCAGTGCATCTCGGGCAACTAATGAAAAACTGTTTTTT
.,TRBV19,TRBJ1-1,TRBD1,CASSQRQGGTEAFF,TGTGCCAGTAGCCAAAGACAGGGGGGCACTGAAGCTTTCTTT
.,TRBV2,TRBJ1-3,TRBD1,CASSADRGIGNTIYF,TGTGCCAGCAGTGCCGACAGGGGGATCGGAAACACCATATATTTT
once,TRBV19,TRBJ2-2,.,CASSARGLNTGELFF,TGTGCCAGTAGTGCAAGGGGCCTGAACACCGGGGAGCTGTTTTTT
few,TRBV2,TRBJ2-3,TRBD1,CASTSGQGTSDTQYF,TGTGCCAGCACCTCTGGACAGGGGACTTCAGATACGCAGTATTTT
few,TRBV19,TRBJ2-1,TRBD2,CASSLGGGLNEQFF,TGTGCCAGTTCCCTCGGGGGGGGGCTCAATGAGCAGTTCTTC
.,TRBV6-1,TRBJ1-3,.,CASSEDEIAGNTIYF,TGTGCCAGCAGTGAAGACGAGATAGCTGGAAACACCATATATTTT
few,TRBV24-1,TRBJ2-5,TRBD1,CATSDRQQGVRETQYF,TGTGCCACCAGTGATCGTCAACAGGGGGTAAGAGAGACCCAGTACTTC
.,TRBV30,TRBJ1-5,.,CAWSTGWSNQPQHF,TGTGCCTGGAGTACGGGGTGGAGTAATCAGCCCCAGCATTTT
.,TRBV11-2,TRBJ1-5,.,CASSLGAGNQPQHF,TGTGCCAGCAGCTTAGGGGCAGGAAATCAGCCCCAGCATTTT
.,TRBV18,TRBJ2-2,TRBD2,CASSLAGANTGELFF,TGTGCCAGCTCACTAGCGGGAGCGAACACCGGGGAGCTGTTTTTT
.,TRBV10-2,TRBJ1-5,.,CASGGTEGNQPQHF,TGCGCCAGCGGAGGGACGGAGGGCAATCAGCCCCAGCATTTT
.,TRBV18,TRBJ1-2,.,CASSPTWDTKNYGYTF,TGTGCCAGCTCACCAACTTGGGACACCAAAAACTATGGCTACACCTTC
.,TRBV19,TRBJ2-7,.,CASSISPPGGEQYF,TGTGCCAGTAGTATTTCACCTCCCGGAGGCGAGCAGTACTTC
.,TRBV5-6,TRBJ2-3,TRBD1,CASSLRGLDTQYF,TGTGCCAGCAGCTTGAGGGGGCTAGATACGCAGTATTTT
.,TRBV23-1,TRBJ1-6,.,CASSWRNSPLHF,TGCGCCAGCTCTTGGAGGAATTCACCCCTCCACTTT
.,TRBV28,TRBJ2-2,.,CASSLTGLTGELFF,TGTGCCAGCAGTTTAACAGGGCTCACCGGGGAGCTGTTTTTT
.,TRBV19,TRBJ1-1,.,CASSPRASGTEAFF,TGTGCCAGTAGCCCCAGGGCATCGGGCACTGAAGCTTTCTTT
.,TRBV5-6,TRBJ2-3,.,CASSITDTQYF,TGTGCCAGCAGTATAACAGATACGCAGTATTTT
.,TRBV13,TRBJ1-4,.,CASTVTGTNEKLFF,TGTGCCAGCACCGTGACAGGAACTAATGAAAAACTGTTTTTT
.,TRBV5-1,TRBJ1-4,.,CASSSDTVNEKLFF,TGCGCCAGCAGCTCCGACACGGTTAATGAAAAACTGTTTTTT
.,TRBV24-1,TRBJ2-1,TRBD1,CATSRDSYYNEQFF,TGTGCCACCAGTCGGGACAGTTACTACAATGAGCAGTTCTTC
.,TRBV27,TRBJ2-7,TRBD1,CASSLWGTGAEQYF,TGTGCCAGCAGTTTATGGGGGACAGGGGCCGAGCAGTACTTC
.,TRBV30,TRBJ2-3,TRBD2,CAWSPKTSGMADTQYF,TGTGCCTGGAGTCCCAAGACTAGCGGGATGGCAGATACGCAGTATTTT
.,TRBV18,TRBJ1-2,TRBD1,CASSPLDRDYGYTF,TGTGCCAGCTCACCTCTGGACAGGGATTATGGCTACACCTTC
.,TRBV7-9,TRBJ1-2,.,CASSSGRGANYGYTF,TGTGCCAGCAGCTCAGGGAGGGGAGCTAACTATGGCTACACCTTC
.,TRBV2,TRBJ2-1,.,CASSRGLGTVNEQFF,TGTGCCAGCAGCCGAGGGTTGGGTACCGTCAATGAGCAGTTCTTC
.,TRBV30,TRBJ1-3,TRBD1,CAWTPAGTGRNTIYF,TGTGCCTGGACCCCCGCCGGGACAGGCAGAAACACCATATATTTT
.,TRBV7-9,TRBJ2-5,.,CASSLTGNQETQYF,TGTGCCAGCAGCCTAACAGGGAACCAAGAGACCCAGTACTTC
.,TRBV2,TRBJ2-6,.,CASSEPQGLSGANVLTF,TGTGCCAGCAGTGAACCCCAGGGTCTCTCTGGGGCCAACGTCCTGACTTTC
.,TRBV19,TRBJ2-5,TRBD1,CASSTDRVGKETQYF,TGTGCCAGTAGTACGGACAGGGTGGGGAAAGAGACCCAGTACTTC
.,TRBV27,TRBJ1-1,TRBD1,CASSLPGGEAFF,TGTGCCAGCAGTTTGCCAGGGGGGGAAGCTTTCTTT
.,TRBV18,TRBJ2-7,.,CASSPTSSYEQYF,TGTGCCAGCTCACCTACTAGCTCCTACGAGCAGTACTTC
.,TRBV7-2,TRBJ1-4,.,CASSLEGTTNEKLFF,TGTGCCAGCAGCTTAGAGGGGACAACTAATGAAAAACTGTTTTTT
.,TRBV28,TRBJ2-5,TRBD2,CASSLPQAGAKWGTQYF,TGTGCCAGCAGTCTACCGCAGGCGGGAGCGAAGTGGGGGACCCAGTACTTC
few,TRBV19,TRBJ2-3,.,CASSYPGPKGNTQYF,TGTGCCAGTAGTTACCCGGGTCCCAAGGGGAATACGCAGTATTTT
.,TRBV3-1/TRBV3-2,TRBJ2-3,TRBD2,CASSQDRGSGGFTDTQYF,TGTGCCAGCAGCCAAGATAGGGGTAGCGGGGGGTTCACAGATACGCAGTATTTT